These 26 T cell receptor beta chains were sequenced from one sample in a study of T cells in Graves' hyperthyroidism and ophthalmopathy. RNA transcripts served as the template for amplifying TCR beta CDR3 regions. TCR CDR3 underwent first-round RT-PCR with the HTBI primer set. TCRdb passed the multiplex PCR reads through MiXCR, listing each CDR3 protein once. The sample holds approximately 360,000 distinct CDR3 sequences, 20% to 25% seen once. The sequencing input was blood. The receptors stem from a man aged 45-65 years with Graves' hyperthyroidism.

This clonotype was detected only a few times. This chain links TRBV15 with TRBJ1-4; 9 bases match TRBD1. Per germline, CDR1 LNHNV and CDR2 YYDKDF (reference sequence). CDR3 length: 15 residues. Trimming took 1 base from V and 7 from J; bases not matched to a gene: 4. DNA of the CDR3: TGTGCCACCAGCAGAGGGGGGACAGGGATTGAAAAACTGTTTTTT. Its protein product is CATSRGGTGIEKLFF.

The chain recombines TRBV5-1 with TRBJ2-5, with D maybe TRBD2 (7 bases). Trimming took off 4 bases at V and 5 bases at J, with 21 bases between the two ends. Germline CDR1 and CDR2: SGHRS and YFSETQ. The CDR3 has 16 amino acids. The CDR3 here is CASSTRSGGPMETQYF. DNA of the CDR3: TGCGCCAGCAGCACTCGCTCCGGGGGGCCCATGGAGACCCAGTACTTC. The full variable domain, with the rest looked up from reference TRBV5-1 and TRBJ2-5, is KAGVTQTPRYLIKTRGQQVTLSCSPISGHRSVSWYQQTPGQGLQFLFEYFSETQRNKGNFPGRFSGRQFSNSRSEMNVSTLELGDSALYLCASSTRSGGPMETQYFGPGTRLLVL.

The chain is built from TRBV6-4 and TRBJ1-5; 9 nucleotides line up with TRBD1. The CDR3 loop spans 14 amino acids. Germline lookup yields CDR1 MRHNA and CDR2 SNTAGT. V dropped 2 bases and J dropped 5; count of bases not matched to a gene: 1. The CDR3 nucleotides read TGTGCCAGCAGTGACCGGGACAGGGATCAGCCCCAGCATTTT. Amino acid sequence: CASSDRDRDQPQHF.

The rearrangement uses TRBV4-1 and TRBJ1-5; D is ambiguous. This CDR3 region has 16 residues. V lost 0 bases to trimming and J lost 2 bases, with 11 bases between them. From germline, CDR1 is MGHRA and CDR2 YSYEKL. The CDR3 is CASSQEKFLGNQPQHF. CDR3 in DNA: TGCGCCAGCAGCCAAGAGAAGTTTCTCGGCAATCAGCCCCAGCATTTT.

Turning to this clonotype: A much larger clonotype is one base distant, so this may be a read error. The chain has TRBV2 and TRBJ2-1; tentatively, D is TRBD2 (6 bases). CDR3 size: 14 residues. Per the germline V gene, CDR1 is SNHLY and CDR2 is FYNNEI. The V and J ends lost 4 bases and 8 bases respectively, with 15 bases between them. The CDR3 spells CASSVGGATDEQFF. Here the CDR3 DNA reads TGTGCCAGCAGTGTTGGCGGGGCCACCGATGAGCAGTTCTTC.

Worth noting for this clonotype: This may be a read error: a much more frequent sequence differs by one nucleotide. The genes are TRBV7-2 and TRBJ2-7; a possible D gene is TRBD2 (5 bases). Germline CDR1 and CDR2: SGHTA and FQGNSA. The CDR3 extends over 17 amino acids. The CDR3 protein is CASGFVASPFRSYEQYF. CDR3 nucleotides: TGTGCCAGCGGCTTCGTGGCTAGCCCGTTCAGGTCCTACGAGCAGTACTTC.

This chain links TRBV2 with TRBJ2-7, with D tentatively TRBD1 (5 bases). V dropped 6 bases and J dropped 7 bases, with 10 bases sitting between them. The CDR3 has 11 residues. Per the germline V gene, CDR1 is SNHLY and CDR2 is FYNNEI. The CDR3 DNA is TGTGCCAGCAGGACAGAAGGGGAGCAGTACTTC. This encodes CASRTEGEQYF.

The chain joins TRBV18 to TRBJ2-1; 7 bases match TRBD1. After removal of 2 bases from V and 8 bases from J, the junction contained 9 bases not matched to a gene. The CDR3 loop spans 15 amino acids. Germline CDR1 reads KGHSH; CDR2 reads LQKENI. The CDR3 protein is CASSPEQGWVDEQFF. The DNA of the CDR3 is TGTGCCAGCTCACCAGAACAGGGGTGGGTCGATGAGCAGTTCTTC.

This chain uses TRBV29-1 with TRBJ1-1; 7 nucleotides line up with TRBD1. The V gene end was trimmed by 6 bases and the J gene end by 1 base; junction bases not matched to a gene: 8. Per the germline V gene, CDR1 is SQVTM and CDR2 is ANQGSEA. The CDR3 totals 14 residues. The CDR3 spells CSVRDSAQNTEAFF. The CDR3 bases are TGCAGCGTCCGGGACAGTGCTCAGAACACTGAAGCTTTCTTT.

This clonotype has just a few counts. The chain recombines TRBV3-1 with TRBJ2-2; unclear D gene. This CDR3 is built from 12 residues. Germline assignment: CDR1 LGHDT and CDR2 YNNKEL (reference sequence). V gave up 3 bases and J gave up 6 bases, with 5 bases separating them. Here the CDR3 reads CASSQSPGELFF. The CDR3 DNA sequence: TGTGCCAGCAGCCAGAGTCCCGGGGAGCTGTTTTTT.

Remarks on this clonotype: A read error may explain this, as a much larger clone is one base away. The chain's CDR3 is CASSAKTNTEAFF. The DNA of the CDR3 is TGTGCCAGCAGCGCTAAGACGAACACTGAAGCTTTCTTT. The chain carries TRBV7-6 and TRBJ1-1, with no clear D. Germline lookup yields CDR1 SGHVS and CDR2 FNYEAQ. Trimming left V 5 bases short and J 1 base short, with 8 bases between. The CDR3 contains 13 residues.

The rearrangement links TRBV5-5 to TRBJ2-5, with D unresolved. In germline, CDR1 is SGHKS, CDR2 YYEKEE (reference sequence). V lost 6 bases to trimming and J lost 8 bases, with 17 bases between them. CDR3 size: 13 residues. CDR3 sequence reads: CASIPKNPETQYF. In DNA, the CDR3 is TGTGCCAGCATCCCGAAGAACCCCGAAACCCAGTACTTC.

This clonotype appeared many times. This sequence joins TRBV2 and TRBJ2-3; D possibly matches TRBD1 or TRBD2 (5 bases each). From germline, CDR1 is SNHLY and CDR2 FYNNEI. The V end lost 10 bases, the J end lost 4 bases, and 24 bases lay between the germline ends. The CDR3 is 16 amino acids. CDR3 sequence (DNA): TGTGCCACCTTATCGGGGCAGGGAAGGGGCCCAGATACGCAGTATTTT. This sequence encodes CATLSGQGRGPDTQYF.

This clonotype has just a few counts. Written as DNA, the CDR3 is TGCAGCGGTACTAGGACAGGTAACCACGAGCAGTACTTC. Protein product: CSGTRTGNHEQYF. This chain links TRBV20-1 with TRBJ2-7, with 7 bases lining up with TRBD1. This CDR3 spans 13 amino acids. Germline loops: CDR1 DFQATT, CDR2 SNEGSKA (reference sequence).

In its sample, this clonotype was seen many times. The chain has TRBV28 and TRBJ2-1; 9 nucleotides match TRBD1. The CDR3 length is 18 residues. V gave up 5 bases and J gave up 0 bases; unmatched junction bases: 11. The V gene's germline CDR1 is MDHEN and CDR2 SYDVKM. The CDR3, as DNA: TGTGCCAGCAGTGGATCCGAGACAGGGGGACCCTCCTACAATGAGCAGTTCTTC. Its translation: CASSGSETGGPSYNEQFF.

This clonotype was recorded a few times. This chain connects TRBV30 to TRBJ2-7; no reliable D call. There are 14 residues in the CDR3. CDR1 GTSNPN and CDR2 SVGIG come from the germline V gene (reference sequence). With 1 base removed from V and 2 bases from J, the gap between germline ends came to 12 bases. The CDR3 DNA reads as TGTGCCTGGAGTGAGGGCAGCCCCCCCTACGAGCAGTACTTC. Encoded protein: CAWSEGSPPYEQYF.

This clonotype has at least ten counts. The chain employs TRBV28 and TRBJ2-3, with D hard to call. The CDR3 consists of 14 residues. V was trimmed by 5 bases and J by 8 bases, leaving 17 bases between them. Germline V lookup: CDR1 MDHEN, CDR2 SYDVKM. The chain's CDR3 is CASSPPLVTGTQYF. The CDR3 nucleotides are TGTGCCAGCAGTCCTCCTTTGGTGACTGGTACGCAGTATTTT.

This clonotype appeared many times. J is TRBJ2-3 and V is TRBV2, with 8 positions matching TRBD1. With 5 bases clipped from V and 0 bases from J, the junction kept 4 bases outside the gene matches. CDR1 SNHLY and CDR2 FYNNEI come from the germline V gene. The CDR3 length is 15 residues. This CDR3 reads CASSYNRGSTDTQYF. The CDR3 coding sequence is TGTGCCAGCAGTTATAACAGGGGGAGCACAGATACGCAGTATTTT.

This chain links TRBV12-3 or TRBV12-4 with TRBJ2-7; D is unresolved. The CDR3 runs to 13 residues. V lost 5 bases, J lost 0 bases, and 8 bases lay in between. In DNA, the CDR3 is TGTGCCAGCAGTCCCACTCACTCCTACGAGCAGTACTTC. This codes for CASSPTHSYEQYF.

The CDR3 protein is CSGKQGTNTEAFF. CDR3 coding DNA: TGCAGCGGAAAACAGGGGACGAACACTGAAGCTTTCTTT. The V call is TRBV29-1, the J call TRBJ1-1; 7 bases are a match to TRBD1. V shed 7 bases and J 1 base; nucleotides not matched to a gene: 6. This CDR3 region has 13 residues. CDR1 SQVTM and CDR2 ANQGSEA come from the germline V gene.

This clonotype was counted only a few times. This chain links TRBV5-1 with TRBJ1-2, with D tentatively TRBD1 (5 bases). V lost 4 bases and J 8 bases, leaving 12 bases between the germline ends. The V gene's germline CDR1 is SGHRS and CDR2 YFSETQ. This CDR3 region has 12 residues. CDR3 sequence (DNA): TGCGCCAGCAGCCCGGCAGGGTTCGGCTACACCTTC. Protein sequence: CASSPAGFGYTF.

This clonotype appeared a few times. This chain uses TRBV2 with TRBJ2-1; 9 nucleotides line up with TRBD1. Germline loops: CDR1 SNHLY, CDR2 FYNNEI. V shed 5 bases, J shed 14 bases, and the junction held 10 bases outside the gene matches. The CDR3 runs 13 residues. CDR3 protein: CASSPDGGQGKFF. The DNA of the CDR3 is TGTGCCAGCAGTCCCGACGGTGGACAGGGGAAGTTCTTC.

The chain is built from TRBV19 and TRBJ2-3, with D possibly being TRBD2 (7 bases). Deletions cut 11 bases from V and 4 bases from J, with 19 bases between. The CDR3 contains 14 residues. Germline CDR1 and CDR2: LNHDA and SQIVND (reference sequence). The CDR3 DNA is TGTGCCTCGAAGGAGGGGGGGGGACCAGATACGCAGTATTTT. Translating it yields CASKEGGGPDTQYF.

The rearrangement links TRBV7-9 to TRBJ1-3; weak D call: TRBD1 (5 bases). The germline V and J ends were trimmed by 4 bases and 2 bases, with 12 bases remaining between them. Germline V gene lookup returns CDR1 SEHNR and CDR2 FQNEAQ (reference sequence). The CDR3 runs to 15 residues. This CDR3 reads CASSSSGTTGNTIYF. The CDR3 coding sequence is TGTGCCAGCAGCTCATCCGGGACCACTGGAAACACCATATATTTT. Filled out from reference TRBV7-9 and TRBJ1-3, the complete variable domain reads DTGVSQNPRHKITKRGQNVTFRCDPISEHNRLYWYRQTLGQGPEFLTYFQNEAQLEKSRLLSDRFSAERPKGSFSTLEIQRTEQGDSAMYLCASSSSGTTGNTIYFGEGSWLTVV.

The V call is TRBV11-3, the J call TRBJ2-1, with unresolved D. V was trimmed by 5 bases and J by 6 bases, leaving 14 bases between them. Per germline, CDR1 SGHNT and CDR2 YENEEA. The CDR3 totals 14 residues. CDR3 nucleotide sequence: TGTGCCAGCAGCAGGCCCTCATCCGGCAATGAGCAGTTCTTC. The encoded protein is CASSRPSSGNEQFF.

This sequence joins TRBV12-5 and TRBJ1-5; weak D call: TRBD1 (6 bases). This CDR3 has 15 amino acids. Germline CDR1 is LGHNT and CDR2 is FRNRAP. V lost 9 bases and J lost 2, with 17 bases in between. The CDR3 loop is CASAPKNRGNQPQHF. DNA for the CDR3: TGTGCTAGCGCACCCAAAAACAGGGGCAATCAGCCCCAGCATTTT.